This entry concerns a single T cell receptor (beta chain). The target of this receptor is not known. Per-base quality was not reported, and no clone a single base away is much larger than it. This specimen comes from a study of blood T cell repertoires in COVID-19 (dated by TCRdb to the early 2020s). Background for the entire study: The collaborator samples originated in the United States, Italy and Spain and spanned the acute and convalescent phases of COVID-19. The repertoires were made available in a free public database intended to serve as a resource for research on the immune response to SARS-CoV-2. Samples were obtained from the ongoing ImmuneRACE study (first 160 participants) and from some 1,200 subjects provided by 6 global collaborators. Sample metadata almost always included a de-identified subject ID, COVID-19 status, age in years and sex. Where HLA class I and class II types were available, the types were taken from metadata supplied by the sample provider, not from assay-based typing. The dataset comprised deeply sampled blood TCRbeta repertoires from subjects exposed to, actively infected with, or recovered from COVID-19. The prospective study material was composed of cDNA or gDNA derived from T cells, B-cell-depleted T cells, or PBMCs.

Participants in the prospective study were aged about 18 to 100 years, lived in 20 to 25 United States geographic areas, and enrolled through a virtual design. In the prospective study, cohorts were assigned on the basis of participant-reported clinical history obtained from a screening survey and a study questionnaire. In the prospective study, whole blood, serum and a nasopharyngeal or oropharyngeal swab were collected from each participant by mobile phlebotomists. Participants in the prospective study had the option to provide additional blood draws and questionnaires over an approximately 2-month period. Before DNA extraction, blood samples from the prospective study were shipped at room temperature or frozen. Beyond this particular receptor, the publication reports: How much clinical and demographic metadata was included differed by source and by participant, and the metadata was provided uncurated.

The CDR3, from cysteine to phenylalanine, totals 15 residues. Solely the CDR3 DNA is kept, with 45 bases framed from the first base. From a lookup of the germline V gene, CDR1 and CDR2 are SGHDN and FVKESK. Here V drops 1 base and J drops 4 bases, and the junction holds 4 bases not matched to any gene. TCRbeta CDR3 regions were amplified from genomic DNA using the immunoSEQ Assay, a bias-controlled multiplex PCR. Per the original workflow: Within the assay, amplification of reference gene primers was used to estimate how many nucleated cells each sample contained. To quantify the absolute abundance of each unique TCRbeta CDR3 rearrangement, sequence reads were collapsed and filtered. For each sample, productive Simpson clonality was calculated by taking the square root of Simpson's diversity index across productive rearrangements. TCRdb provides this immuneACCESS table in a form limited to in-frame rearrangements. Some clones are lacking; in checked studies, under half of them reflect an unresolved V gene, and why the rest are absent is not known. That table supplies the V and J calls and clone size; D and trimming were determined from the DNA. This sample is represented by a few hundred thousand clones; 88% of them were singletons. Clones ranked in the top ten supply 2% to 2.5% of the sample.

Sequenced sample: PBMCs or T cells enriched from blood (not recorded which). This clonotype was obtained from a middle-aged woman with acute COVID-19. This receptor chain uses TRBV14 and TRBJ1-2; TRBD1 lines up with 9 middle nucleotides. This receptor carries the CDR3 CASSQVTGGGYGYTF. In nucleotides, the sequence is TGTGCCAGCAGCCAAGTGACAGGGGGAGGCTATGGCTACACCTTC.